This T cell receptor beta chain was found in a study of T-cell memory formation after mild COVID-19. General study points: For contracting clones, CD4+ ones sat mainly in CM and EM, CD8+ in EMRA. There were some responding clones in pre-infection memory, which suggested that cross-reactive memory had joined. CD4/CD8 balance characterized clones contracting day 15 to 85, and CD4+ skew characterized later expanders.

Constant-segment primers served in 5'RACE that generated TCR alpha and TCR beta cDNA libraries bearing sample barcodes and UMIs. One entry per CDR3 protein, called by TCRdb with MiXCR from the 5' RACE reads. The repertoire holds over 350,000 distinct CDR3 sequences, with approximately 25% as singletons. Germline CDR1 SGHRS, CDR2 YFSETQ. This CDR3 comprises 15 residues. The V and J ends lost 4 bases and 5 bases, in that order; junction bases with no gene match: 10. This clonotype was found a few times. Antigen specificity is unknown. V gene TRBV5-1 combines with J gene TRBJ2-7; 9 bases agree with TRBD1. The sequenced sample was PBMCs or a T cell subset sorted from them (not recorded which). The clonotype originates from an adult woman who had mild COVID-19 (a few samples of this study predate the infection). Cell type and time point are not known. The CDR3 coding sequence is TGCGCCAGCAGCCACACACAGGGGGCGCTCCACGAGCAGTACTTC. It codes for CASSHTQGALHEQYF.